This T cell receptor (beta chain) came from a study of shared clonotypes between healthy human individuals. Using immunoSEQ multiplex PCR, the repertoire was profiled, and TCRdb retains in-frame clones only, with some absent. Among 1.6 million or so clones listed, around 97% were seen once. The J segment lost 15 bases and the V segment lost 3 bases, leaving 8 bases of the junction unmatched. Germline lookup yields CDR1 SGHNT and CDR2 YYREEE (reference sequence). The CDR3 runs 12 residues. This chain links TRBV5-4 with TRBJ2-1, with TRBD2 matching over 8 bases. This TCR was recovered from a man aged 25-45 years in good health. The sequenced sample was naive CD4+ T cells sorted from blood. Subset noted: CD45RA+ positively selected. The CDR3 bases are TGTGCCAGCAGCTCCCCGGGACTAGATCTGTTCTTC. Residues: CASSSPGLDLFF.